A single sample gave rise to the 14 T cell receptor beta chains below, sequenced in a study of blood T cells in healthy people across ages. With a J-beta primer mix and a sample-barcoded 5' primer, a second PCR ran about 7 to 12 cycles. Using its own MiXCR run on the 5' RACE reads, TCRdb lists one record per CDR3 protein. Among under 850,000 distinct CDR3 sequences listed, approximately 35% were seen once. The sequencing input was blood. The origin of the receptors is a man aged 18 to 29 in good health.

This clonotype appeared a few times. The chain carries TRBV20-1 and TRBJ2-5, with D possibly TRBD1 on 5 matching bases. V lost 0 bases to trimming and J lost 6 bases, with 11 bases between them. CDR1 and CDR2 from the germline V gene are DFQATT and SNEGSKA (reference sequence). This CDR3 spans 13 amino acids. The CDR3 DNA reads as TGCAGTGCTAGAGAACTCAGGGTCCAGACCCAGTACTTC. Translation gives CSARELRVQTQYF.

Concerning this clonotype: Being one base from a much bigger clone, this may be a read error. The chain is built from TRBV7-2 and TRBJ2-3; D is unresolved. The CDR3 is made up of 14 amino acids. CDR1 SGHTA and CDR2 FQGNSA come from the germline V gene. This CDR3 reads CVSSLRSPTDTQYF. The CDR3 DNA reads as TGTGTCAGCAGCTTACGTAGCCCCACAGATACGCAGTATTTT.

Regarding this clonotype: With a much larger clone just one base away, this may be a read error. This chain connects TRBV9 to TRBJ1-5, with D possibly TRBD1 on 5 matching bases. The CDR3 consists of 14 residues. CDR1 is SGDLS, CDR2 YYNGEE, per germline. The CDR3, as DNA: TGTGTCAGCAGCGTAGGGGCAGGGAATCAGCCCCAGCATTTT. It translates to CVSSVGAGNQPQHF. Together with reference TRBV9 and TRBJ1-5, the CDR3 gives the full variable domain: DSGVTQTPKHLITATGQRVTLRCSPRSGDLSVYWYQQSLDQGLQFLIQYYNGEERAKGNILERFSAQQFPDLHSELNLSSLELGDSALYFCVSSVGAGNQPQHFGDGTRLSIL.

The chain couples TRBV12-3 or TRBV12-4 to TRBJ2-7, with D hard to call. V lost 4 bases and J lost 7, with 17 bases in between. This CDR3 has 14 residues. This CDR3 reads CASSSTPIVNEQYF. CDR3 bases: TGTGCCAGCAGTTCCACCCCTATAGTAAATGAGCAGTACTTC.

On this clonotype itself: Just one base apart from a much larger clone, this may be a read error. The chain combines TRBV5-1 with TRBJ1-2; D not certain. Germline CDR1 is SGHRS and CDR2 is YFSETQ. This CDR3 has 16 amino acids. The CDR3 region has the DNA TGCGCCATCAGCCACGGAGGAAGACTCGAGAACTATGGCTACACCTTC. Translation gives CAISHGGRLENYGYTF. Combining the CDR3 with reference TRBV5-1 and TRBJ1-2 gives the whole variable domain KAGVTQTPRYLIKTRGQQVTLSCSPISGHRSVSWYQQTPGQGLQFLFEYFSETQRNKGNFPGRFSGRQFSNSRSEMNVSTLELGDSALYLCAISHGGRLENYGYTFGSGTRLTVV.

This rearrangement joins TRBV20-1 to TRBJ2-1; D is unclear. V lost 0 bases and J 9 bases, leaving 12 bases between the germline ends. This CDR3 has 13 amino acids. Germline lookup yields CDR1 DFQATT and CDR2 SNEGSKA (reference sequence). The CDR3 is CSARDLGFAEQFF. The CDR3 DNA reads TGCAGTGCTAGAGATCTGGGGTTCGCTGAGCAGTTCTTC.

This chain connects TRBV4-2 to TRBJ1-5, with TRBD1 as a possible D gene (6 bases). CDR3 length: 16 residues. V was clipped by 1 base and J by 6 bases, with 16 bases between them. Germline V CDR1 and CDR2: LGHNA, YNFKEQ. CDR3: CASSQGEGGVVQPQHF. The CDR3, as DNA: TGTGCCAGCAGCCAAGGGGAGGGGGGGGTCGTTCAGCCCCAGCATTTT.

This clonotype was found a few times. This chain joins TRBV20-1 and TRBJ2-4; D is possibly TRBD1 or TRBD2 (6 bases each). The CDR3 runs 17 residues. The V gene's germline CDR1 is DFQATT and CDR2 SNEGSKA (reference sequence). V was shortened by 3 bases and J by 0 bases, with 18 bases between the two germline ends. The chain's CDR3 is CSARPAGQVLAKNIQYF. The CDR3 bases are TGCAGTGCTAGGCCGGCGGGACAAGTACTAGCCAAAAACATTCAGTACTTC.

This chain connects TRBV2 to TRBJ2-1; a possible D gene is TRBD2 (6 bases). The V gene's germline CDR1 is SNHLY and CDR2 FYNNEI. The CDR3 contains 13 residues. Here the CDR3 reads CSLSGDGFNEQFF. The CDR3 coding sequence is TGTTCGCTCTCGGGGGACGGATTCAATGAGCAGTTCTTC. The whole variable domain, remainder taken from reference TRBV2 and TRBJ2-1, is EPEVTQTPSHQVTQMGQEVILRCVPISNHLYFYWYRQILGQKVEFLVSFYNNEISEKSEIFDDQFSVERPDGSNFTLKIRSTKLEDSAMYFCSLSGDGFNEQFFGPGTRLTVL.

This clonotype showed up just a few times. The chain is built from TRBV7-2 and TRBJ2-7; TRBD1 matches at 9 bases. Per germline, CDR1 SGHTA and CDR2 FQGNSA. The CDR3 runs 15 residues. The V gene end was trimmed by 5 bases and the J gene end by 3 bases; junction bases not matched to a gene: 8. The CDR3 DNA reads TGTGCCAGCAGCCGTACAGGGACAGGGAACTACGAGCAGTACTTC. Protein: CASSRTGTGNYEQYF. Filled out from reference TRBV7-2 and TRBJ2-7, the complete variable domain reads GAGVSQSPSNKVTEKGKDVELRCDPISGHTALYWYRQSLGQGLEFLIYFQGNSAPDKSGLPSDRFSAERTGGSVSTLTIQRTQQEDSAVYLCASSRTGTGNYEQYFGPGTRLTVT.

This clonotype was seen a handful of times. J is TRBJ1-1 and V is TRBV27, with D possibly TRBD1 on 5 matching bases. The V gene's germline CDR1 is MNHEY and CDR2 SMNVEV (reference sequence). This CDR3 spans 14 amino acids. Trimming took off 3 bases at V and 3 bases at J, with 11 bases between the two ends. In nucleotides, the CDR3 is TGTGCCAGCAGTTTTTCGGGGCGCGACACTGAAGCTTTCTTT. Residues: CASSFSGRDTEAFF.

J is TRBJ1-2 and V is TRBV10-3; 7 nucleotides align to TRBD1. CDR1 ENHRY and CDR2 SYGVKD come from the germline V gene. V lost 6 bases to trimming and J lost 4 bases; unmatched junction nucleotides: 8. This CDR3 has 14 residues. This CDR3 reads CAIRGGGSRYGYTF. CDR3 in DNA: TGTGCCATCAGGGGAGGGGGCTCTCGCTATGGCTACACCTTC.

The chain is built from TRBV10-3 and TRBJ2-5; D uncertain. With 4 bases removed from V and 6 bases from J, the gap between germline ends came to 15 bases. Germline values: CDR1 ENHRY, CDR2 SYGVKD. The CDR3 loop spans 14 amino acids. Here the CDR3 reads CAISGAPRSKTQYF. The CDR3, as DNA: TGTGCCATCAGTGGGGCTCCACGATCCAAGACCCAGTACTTC.

CDR3: CSARDRGPSAYEQYF. Here the CDR3 DNA reads TGCAGTGCTAGAGATAGAGGGCCGAGCGCCTACGAGCAGTACTTC. V usage is TRBV20-1 and J usage is TRBJ2-4; possibly TRBD2 for D (5 bases). The J call may be wrong; the DNA end is better matched by TRBJ2-7. Germline V lookup: CDR1 DFQATT, CDR2 SNEGSKA (reference sequence). The CDR3 spans 15 residues.